These 27 T cell receptor beta chains were all obtained from the same sample, sequenced in a study of T cell repertoires in cytomegalovirus infection. No antigens are known for them. TCRdb re-derived calls from the reads in MiXCR, one entry per CDR3 protein. Among about 110,000 distinct CDR3 sequences listed, 30% were seen once. The source was CD8+ T cells from cultured PBMCs, collected from culture after CMV antigen stimulation. Receptors were obtained from a human donor in good health (CMV status not recorded). Some clones in this sample may be carry-over from other donors' samples.

This clonotype came up a few times. The genes are TRBV6-6 and TRBJ2-4, with 10 bases aligning to TRBD2. The CDR3 contains 19 residues. Trimming removed 2 bases from V and 0 bases from J; junction bases left unmatched: 10. Per the germline V gene, CDR1 is MNHNY and CDR2 is SVGAGI (reference sequence). As DNA, the CDR3 is TGTGCCAGCAGTTACACTCCTAGCGGGGGAGATTCAGCCAAAAACATTCAGTACTTC. The encoded protein is CASSYTPSGGDSAKNIQYF.

The rearrangement uses TRBV7-6 and TRBJ2-1, with D possibly matching TRBD2 (5 bases). The CDR3 sequence is 13 residues long. Germline V lookup: CDR1 SGHVS, CDR2 FNYEAQ. Trimming stripped 2 bases from V and 13 bases from J, with 15 bases between. DNA for the CDR3: TGTGCCAGCAGCTTAAATCCTGCTAGCCTACAGTTCTTC. Its protein is CASSLNPASLQFF.

V gene TRBV5-6 combines with J gene TRBJ1-6, with 7 positions matching TRBD1. The germline V gene has CDR1 SGHDT and CDR2 YYEEEE. The CDR3 is 17 residues long. Unmatched junction bases numbered 5, after V lost 0 bases and J lost 2 bases. CDR3 sequence (DNA): TGTGCCAGCAGCTTGGTAACAGGGGCTGCCTATAATTCACCCCTCCACTTT. This sequence encodes CASSLVTGAAYNSPLHF. Full variable domain (missing parts from reference TRBV5-6 and TRBJ1-6): DAGVTQSPTHLIKTRGQQVTLRCSPKSGHDTVSWYQQALGQGPQFIFQYYEEEERQRGNFPDRFSGHQFPNYSSELNVNALLLGDSALYLCASSLVTGAAYNSPLHFGNGTRLTVT.

V gene TRBV10-3 combines with J gene TRBJ1-1, with D tentatively TRBD1 (5 bases). The CDR3 covers 13 residues. The V gene lost 9 bases and the J gene lost 6 bases, with 17 bases spanning the gap. Germline-derived CDR1 and CDR2 are ENHRY and SYGVKD. The CDR3: CAIHKAGSAEAFF. The CDR3 bases are TGTGCCATTCATAAGGCAGGGAGCGCTGAAGCTTTCTTT.

The gene calls are TRBV25-1 and TRBJ2-7; the D gene is possibly TRBD1 (6 bases). The germline CDR1 and CDR2 sequences are MGHDK and SYGVNS. This CDR3 is built from 18 residues. V shed 0 bases and J shed 1 base, with 19 bases lying between them. The CDR3 is CASSEYLPSQDSSYEQYF. CDR3 nucleotide sequence: TGTGCCAGCAGTGAATACCTGCCATCTCAGGACAGTTCCTACGAGCAGTACTTC.

J is TRBJ2-5 and V is TRBV27; no clear D gene. This CDR3 comprises 12 residues. V was shortened by 3 bases and J by 4 bases, with 6 bases between the two germline ends. Looked up from germline, CDR1 is MNHEY and CDR2 is SMNVEV (reference sequence). Here the CDR3 DNA reads TGTGCCAGCAGTTTTTTTGGAGAGACCCAGTACTTC. Translating gives CASSFFGETQYF.

This clonotype was seen only a few times. CDR3 amino acids: CASGDRGDTQYF. Written as DNA, the CDR3 is TGTGCCAGCGGTGACAGGGGAGATACGCAGTATTTT. The chain recombines TRBV7-8 with TRBJ2-3; 8 bases agree with TRBD1. This CDR3 spans 12 amino acids. The ends lost 8 bases at V and 5 bases at J; junction bases unmatched: 3. Germline CDR1 and CDR2: SGHVS and FQNEAQ.

The V and J genes are TRBV11-2 and TRBJ2-3; the D call may be TRBD1 or TRBD2 (6 bases each). Germline V lookup: CDR1 SGHAT, CDR2 FQNNGV. The CDR3 is 14 amino acids. Trimming took 5 bases from V and 5 from J, leaving 14 bases between them. The CDR3 DNA sequence: TGTGCCAGCAGCCTTCTGGAGGGGGAAGATACGCAGTATTTT. Translation: CASSLLEGEDTQYF.

In its sample, this clonotype was seen a few times. This sequence joins TRBV2 and TRBJ2-7; the D gene is possibly TRBD2 (6 bases). Germline V gene lookup returns CDR1 SNHLY and CDR2 FYNNEI. The CDR3 contains 15 residues. V was cut by 6 bases and J by 0 bases, with 15 bases left in between. The CDR3 DNA is TGTGCCAGCAGGGGAGGACCCTGGAGCTCCTACGAGCAGTACTTC. Encoded protein: CASRGGPWSSYEQYF.

This clonotype was seen a few times. This chain uses TRBV6-5 with TRBJ2-3, with 8 bases that match TRBD1. This CDR3 region has 15 residues. Germline V gives CDR1 MNHEY, CDR2 SVGAGI. V trimming: 5 bases; J trimming: 3 bases; junction bases outside the gene matches: 7. Here the CDR3 reads CASSHTGGSTDTQYF. The CDR3 DNA follows: TGTGCCAGCAGTCATACAGGGGGATCGACAGATACGCAGTATTTT.

In this sample, this clonotype turned up a few times. J is TRBJ2-2 and V is TRBV12-3 or TRBV12-4; 8 nucleotides line up with TRBD1. This CDR3 spans 13 amino acids. The V segment lost 10 bases and the J segment 1 base; nucleotides outside the gene matches: 2. The CDR3 here is CATGTGNTGELFF. The CDR3 coding sequence is TGTGCCACCGGGACAGGGAACACCGGGGAGCTGTTTTTT.

The chain carries TRBV12-3 or TRBV12-4 and TRBJ1-5; 11 bases align to TRBD1. The CDR3 length is 14 residues. Unmatched junction bases numbered 4, after V lost 4 bases and J lost 8 bases. CDR3 in DNA: TGTGCCAGCAGTTGGGACAGGGGGGGGGAGCCCCAGCATTTT. Protein: CASSWDRGGEPQHF.

The gene calls are TRBV12-3 or TRBV12-4 and TRBJ2-3; a weak D match, TRBD2 (6 bases). The germline V and J ends were trimmed by 6 bases and 8 bases, with 12 bases remaining between them. The CDR3 has 12 amino acids. Here the CDR3 DNA reads TGTGCCAGCAGCAGGGACTCGGGTACGCAGTATTTT. This translates into CASSRDSGTQYF.

This chain links TRBV5-4 with TRBJ2-5, with 7 bases lining up with TRBD2. With 4 bases clipped from V and 0 bases from J, the junction kept 12 bases outside the gene matches. Germline V gene data show CDR1 as SGHNT and CDR2 as YYREEE (reference sequence). CDR3 length equals 17 residues. The CDR3 region has the DNA TGTGCCAGCAGCGCCCCGGAGAGCGGGGTGTACCAAGAGACCCAGTACTTC. Protein: CASSAPESGVYQETQYF.

The sample holds a few counts of this clonotype. This chain links TRBV7-2 with TRBJ1-1; 7 nucleotides agree with TRBD1. This CDR3 comprises 13 residues. Germline V gives CDR1 SGHTA, CDR2 FQGNSA. V shed 5 bases and J 3 bases; nucleotides not matched to a gene: 3. The CDR3 sequence is CASSRDRDTEAFF. CDR3 nucleotides: TGTGCCAGCAGCCGGGACAGAGACACTGAAGCTTTCTTT.

This clonotype was counted a few times. This rearrangement joins TRBV12-3 or TRBV12-4 to TRBJ2-7; perhaps TRBD1 as D (5 bases). The CDR3 loop spans 12 amino acids. With 5 bases removed from V and 3 bases from J, the gap between germline ends came to 8 bases. The CDR3 loop reads CASSPQVYEQYF. The CDR3 DNA reads TGTGCCAGCAGTCCACAGGTCTACGAGCAGTACTTC.

The rearrangement uses TRBV6-6 and TRBJ2-4; D tentatively fits TRBD1 or TRBD2 (5 bases each). Germline values: CDR1 MNHNY, CDR2 SVGAGI (reference sequence). Trimming took 2 bases from V and 3 from J, leaving 11 bases between them. CDR3 length: 15 residues. The DNA of the CDR3 is TGTGCCAGCAGTTACCCACGGGGCGGCAAAAACATTCAGTACTTC. This translates into CASSYPRGGKNIQYF.

This chain connects TRBV27 to TRBJ2-2, with a weak D call TRBD2 (7 bases). V shed 2 bases and J shed 2 bases, with 12 bases lying between them. This CDR3 has 16 amino acids. Germline CDR1 is MNHEY and CDR2 is SMNVEV (reference sequence). The CDR3 region has the DNA TGTGCCAGCAGTTTAACGGGGGGCCTTAACACCGGGGAGCTGTTTTTT. Its translation is CASSLTGGLNTGELFF.

V is TRBV19 and J is TRBJ1-1; D remains ambiguous. The germline V and J ends were trimmed by 6 bases and 0 bases, with 11 bases remaining between them. Germline values: CDR1 LNHDA, CDR2 SQIVND (reference sequence). This CDR3 contains 14 residues. The CDR3 DNA sequence: TGTGCCAGTAGCCTAGCCGGGATGAACACTGAAGCTTTCTTT. It codes for CASSLAGMNTEAFF.

This clonotype was recorded at least ten times. The genes are TRBV2 and TRBJ2-7, with D perhaps TRBD1 (5 bases). Germline lookup yields CDR1 SNHLY and CDR2 FYNNEI. V shed 6 bases and J shed 0 bases, with 12 bases lying between them. The CDR3 loop spans 14 amino acids. In DNA, the CDR3 is TGTGCCAGCAGAACAGGCTTAAGCTCCTACGAGCAGTACTTC. Protein sequence: CASRTGLSSYEQYF.

The gene calls are TRBV12-3 or TRBV12-4 and TRBJ1-1, with TRBD1 as a possible D gene (6 bases). This CDR3 comprises 14 residues. Trimming stripped 6 bases from V and 11 bases from J, with 22 bases between. CDR3 in DNA: TGTGCCAGCAGATCTCCGGGGGCTGGCTCAGCGGCTTTCTTT. It yields the protein CASRSPGAGSAAFF.

This clonotype was seen a handful of times. This chain links TRBV7-9 with TRBJ2-1; 7 nucleotides line up with TRBD2. Losses at the gene ends were 1 base for V and 6 bases for J; bases not matched to a gene: 3. Germline assignment: CDR1 SEHNR and CDR2 FQNEAQ (reference sequence). The CDR3 loop spans 14 amino acids. DNA of the CDR3: TGTGCCAGCAGCTTAGTGGCTAGCGGCAATGAGCAGTTCTTC. Its protein is CASSLVASGNEQFF.

This clonotype was counted many times. This chain links TRBV7-6 with TRBJ1-2; a possible D gene is TRBD1 (6 bases). V gave up 5 bases and J gave up 8 bases, with 24 bases separating them. Germline CDR1 is SGHVS and CDR2 is FNYEAQ. This CDR3 contains 16 residues. CDR3 amino acids: CASSPRGGEVADGYTF. Here the CDR3 DNA reads TGTGCCAGCAGCCCCAGGGGAGGGGAGGTAGCGGACGGCTACACCTTC.

This clonotype was detected many times. The chain uses TRBV7-2 and TRBJ2-3; 9 nucleotides agree with TRBD2. The V segment lost 3 bases and the J segment 6 bases; nucleotides outside the gene matches: 7. The CDR3 totals 15 residues. Germline CDR1 and CDR2: SGHTA and FQGNSA. The DNA of the CDR3 is TGTGCCAGCAGCTTGACTAGCGGCAAGGTGGATACGCAGTATTTT. Its protein is CASSLTSGKVDTQYF.

This clonotype was counted a few times. The rearrangement uses TRBV11-2 and TRBJ2-3; D may be TRBD1 or TRBD2 (6 bases each). The V gene's germline CDR1 is SGHAT and CDR2 FQNNGV. Deletions cut 4 bases from V and 6 bases from J, with 11 bases between. This CDR3 contains 13 residues. The CDR3 loop reads CASSSGAGDTQYF. The CDR3 DNA follows: TGTGCCAGCAGCTCGGGGGCTGGGGATACGCAGTATTTT.

The rearrangement uses TRBV25-1 and TRBJ1-1; D not resolved. V lost 6 bases to trimming and J lost 5 bases, with 16 bases between them. This CDR3 has 14 amino acids. CDR1 MGHDK and CDR2 SYGVNS come from the germline V gene. CDR3 protein: CASRMEGRGTEAFF. The CDR3 coding sequence is TGTGCCAGCAGGATGGAGGGTCGGGGTACTGAAGCTTTCTTT. Supplemented by reference TRBV25-1 and TRBJ1-1, the full variable domain reads EADIYQTPRYLVIGTGKKITLECSQTMGHDKMYWYQQDPGMELHLIHYSYGVNSTEKGDLSSESTVSRIRTEHFPLTLESARPSHTSQYLCASRMEGRGTEAFFGQGTRLTVV.

In its sample, this clonotype was seen a few times. V gene TRBV12-3 or TRBV12-4 combines with J gene TRBJ1-2, with D possibly TRBD1 on 6 matching bases. This CDR3 contains 14 residues. Trimming took 3 bases from V and 3 from J, leaving 11 bases between them. The CDR3 DNA is TGTGCCAGCAGTTTCGGCAGGGGTGACTATGGCTACACCTTC. Translation gives CASSFGRGDYGYTF.